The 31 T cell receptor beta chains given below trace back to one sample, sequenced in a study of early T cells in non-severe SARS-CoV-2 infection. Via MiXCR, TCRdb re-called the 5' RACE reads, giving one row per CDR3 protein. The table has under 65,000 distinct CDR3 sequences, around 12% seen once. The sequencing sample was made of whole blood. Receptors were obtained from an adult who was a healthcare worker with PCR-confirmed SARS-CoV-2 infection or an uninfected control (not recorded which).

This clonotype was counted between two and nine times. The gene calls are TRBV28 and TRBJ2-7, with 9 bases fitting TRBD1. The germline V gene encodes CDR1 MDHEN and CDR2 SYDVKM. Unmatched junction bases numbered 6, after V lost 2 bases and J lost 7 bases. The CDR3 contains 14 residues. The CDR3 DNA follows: TGTGCCAGCAGTTTAGGGGGACAGGGCCGGGAGCAGTACTTC. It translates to CASSLGGQGREQYF.

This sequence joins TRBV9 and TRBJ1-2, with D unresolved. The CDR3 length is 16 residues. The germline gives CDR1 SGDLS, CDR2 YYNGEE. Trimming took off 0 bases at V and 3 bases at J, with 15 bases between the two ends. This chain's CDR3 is CASSVGSMGKDYGYTF. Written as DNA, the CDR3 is TGTGCCAGCAGCGTAGGTTCGATGGGTAAAGACTATGGCTACACCTTC.

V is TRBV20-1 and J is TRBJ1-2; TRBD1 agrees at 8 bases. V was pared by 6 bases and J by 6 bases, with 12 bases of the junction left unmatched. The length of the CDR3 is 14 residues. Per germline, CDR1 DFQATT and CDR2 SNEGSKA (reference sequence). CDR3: CSAGQGADLDGYTF. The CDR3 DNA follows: TGCAGTGCCGGCCAGGGGGCCGATTTGGATGGCTACACCTTC.

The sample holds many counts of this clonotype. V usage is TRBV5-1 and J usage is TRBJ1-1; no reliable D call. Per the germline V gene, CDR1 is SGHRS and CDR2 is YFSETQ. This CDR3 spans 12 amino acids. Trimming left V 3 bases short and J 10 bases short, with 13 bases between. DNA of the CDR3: TGCGCCAGCAGCTCTAAGGACGACGGAGCTTTCTTT. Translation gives CASSSKDDGAFF.

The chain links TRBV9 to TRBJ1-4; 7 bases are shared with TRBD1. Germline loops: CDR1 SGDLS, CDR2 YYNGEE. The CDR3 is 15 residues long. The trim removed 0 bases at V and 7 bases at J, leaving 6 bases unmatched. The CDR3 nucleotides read TGTGCCAGCAGCGTAGGGGACAGCCGGAGTGAAAAACTGTTTTTT. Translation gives CASSVGDSRSEKLFF. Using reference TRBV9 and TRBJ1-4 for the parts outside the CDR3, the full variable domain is DSGVTQTPKHLITATGQRVTLRCSPRSGDLSVYWYQQSLDQGLQFLIQYYNGEERAKGNILERFSAQQFPDLHSELNLSSLELGDSALYFCASSVGDSRSEKLFFGSGTQLSVL.

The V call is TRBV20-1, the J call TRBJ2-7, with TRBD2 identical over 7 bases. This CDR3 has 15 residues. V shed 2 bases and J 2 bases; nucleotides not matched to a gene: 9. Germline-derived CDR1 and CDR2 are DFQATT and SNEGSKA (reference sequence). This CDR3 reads CSARPPGTMAYEQYF. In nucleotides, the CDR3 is TGCAGTGCTAGACCTCCCGGGACTATGGCCTACGAGCAGTACTTC.

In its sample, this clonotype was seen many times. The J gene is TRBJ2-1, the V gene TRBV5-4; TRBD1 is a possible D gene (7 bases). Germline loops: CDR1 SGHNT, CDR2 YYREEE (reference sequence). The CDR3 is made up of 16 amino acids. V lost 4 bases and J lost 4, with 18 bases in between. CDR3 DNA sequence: TGTGCCAGCAGCCAGAAGGAGGGGGCGAGATACAATGAGCAGTTCTTC. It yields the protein CASSQKEGARYNEQFF.

CDR3 in amino acids: CSARATGTSTDTQYF. CDR3 nucleotide sequence: TGCAGTGCTAGAGCGACAGGGACTAGCACAGATACGCAGTATTTT. This chain links TRBV20-1 with TRBJ2-3; tentative D call: TRBD1 (7 bases). Germline CDR1 reads DFQATT; CDR2 reads SNEGSKA (reference sequence). CDR3 length: 15 amino acids. The V end was cut by 1 base, the J end by 0 bases, with 11 bases between.

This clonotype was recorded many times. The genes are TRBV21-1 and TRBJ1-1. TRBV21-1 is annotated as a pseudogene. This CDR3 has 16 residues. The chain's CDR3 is CASSKALAEMNTEAFF. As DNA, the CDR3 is TGTGCCAGCAGCAAAGCGCTAGCGGAAATGAACACTGAAGCTTTCTTT.

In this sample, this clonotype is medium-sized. The CDR3 coding sequence is TGTGCCAGCAGCTTAGGCCGACAGGGGAGGTCCTACAATGAGCAGTTCTTC. Translated: CASSLGRQGRSYNEQFF. The rearrangement joins TRBV13 to TRBJ2-1; TRBD1 aligns across 8 bases. CDR1 is PRHDT, CDR2 FYEKMQ, per germline (reference sequence). V gave up 0 bases and J gave up 1 base; unmatched junction bases: 5. This CDR3 is built from 17 residues. Looking up the rest from reference TRBV13 and TRBJ2-1 gives the full variable domain: AAGVIQSPRHLIKEKRETATLKCYPIPRHDTVYWYQQGPGQDPQFLISFYEKMQSDKGSIPDRFSAQQFSDYHSELNMSSLELGDSALYFCASSLGRQGRSYNEQFFGPGTRLTVL.

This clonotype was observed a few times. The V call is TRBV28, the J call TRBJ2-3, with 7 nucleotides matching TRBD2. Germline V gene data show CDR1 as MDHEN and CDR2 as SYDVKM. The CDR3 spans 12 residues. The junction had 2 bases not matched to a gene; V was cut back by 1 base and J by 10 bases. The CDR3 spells CASSLSREAQYF. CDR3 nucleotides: TGTGCCAGCAGTTTATCACGGGAGGCGCAGTATTTT.

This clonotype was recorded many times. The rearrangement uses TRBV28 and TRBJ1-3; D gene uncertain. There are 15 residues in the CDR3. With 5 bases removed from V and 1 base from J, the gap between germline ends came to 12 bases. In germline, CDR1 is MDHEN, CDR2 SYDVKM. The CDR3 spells CASSPQTFSGNTIYF. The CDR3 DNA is TGTGCCAGCAGTCCTCAGACATTTTCTGGAAACACCATATATTTT.

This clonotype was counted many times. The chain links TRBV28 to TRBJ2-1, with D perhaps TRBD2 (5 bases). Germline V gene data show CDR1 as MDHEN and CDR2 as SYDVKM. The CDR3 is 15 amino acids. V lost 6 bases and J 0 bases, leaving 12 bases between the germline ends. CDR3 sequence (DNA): TGTGCCAGCAGGGAGAGCGGTAGCTCCTACAATGAGCAGTTCTTC. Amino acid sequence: CASRESGSSYNEQFF.

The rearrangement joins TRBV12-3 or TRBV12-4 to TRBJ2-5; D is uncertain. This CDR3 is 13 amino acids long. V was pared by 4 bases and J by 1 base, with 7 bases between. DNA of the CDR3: TGTGCCAGCAGTTCGGAGCGCCAAGAGACCCAGTACTTC. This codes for CASSSERQETQYF.

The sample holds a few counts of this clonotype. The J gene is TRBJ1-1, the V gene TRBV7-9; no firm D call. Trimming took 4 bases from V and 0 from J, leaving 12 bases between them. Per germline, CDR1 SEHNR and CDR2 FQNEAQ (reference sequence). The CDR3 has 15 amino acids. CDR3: CASSSDNIMNTEAFF. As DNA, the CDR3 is TGTGCCAGCAGCTCCGACAACATCATGAACACTGAAGCTTTCTTT.

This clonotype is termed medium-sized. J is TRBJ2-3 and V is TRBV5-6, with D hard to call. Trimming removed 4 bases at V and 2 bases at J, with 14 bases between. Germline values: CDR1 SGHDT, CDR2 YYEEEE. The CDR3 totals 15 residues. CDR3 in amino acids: CASSSPSINTDTQYF. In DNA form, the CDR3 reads TGTGCCAGCAGCAGCCCCTCCATCAACACAGATACGCAGTATTTT.

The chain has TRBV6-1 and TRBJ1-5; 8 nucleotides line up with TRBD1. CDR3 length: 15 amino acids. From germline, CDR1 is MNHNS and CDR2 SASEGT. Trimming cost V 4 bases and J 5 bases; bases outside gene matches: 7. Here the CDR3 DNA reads TGTGCCAGCAGTGCTGTCGGACAGGGCTATCAGCCCCAGCATTTT. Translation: CASSAVGQGYQPQHF.

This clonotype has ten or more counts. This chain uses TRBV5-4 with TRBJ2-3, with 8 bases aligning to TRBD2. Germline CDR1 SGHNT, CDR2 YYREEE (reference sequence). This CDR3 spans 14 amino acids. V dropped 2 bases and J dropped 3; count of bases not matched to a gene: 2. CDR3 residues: CASSLAGATDTQYF. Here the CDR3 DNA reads TGTGCCAGCAGCTTAGCGGGAGCAACAGATACGCAGTATTTT.

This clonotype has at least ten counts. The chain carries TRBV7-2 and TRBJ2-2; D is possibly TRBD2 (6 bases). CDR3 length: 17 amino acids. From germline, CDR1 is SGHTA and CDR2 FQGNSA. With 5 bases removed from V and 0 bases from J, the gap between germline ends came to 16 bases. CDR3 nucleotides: TGTGCCAGCAGCCGGCGTAGCGGTGGGGCGAACACCGGGGAGCTGTTTTTT. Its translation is CASSRRSGGANTGELFF.

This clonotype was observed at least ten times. DNA of the CDR3: TGTGCCAGGGTAGACAGGGGCGAGCAGTTCTTC. Amino acids: CARVDRGEQFF. The chain has TRBV2 and TRBJ2-1, with 8 bases fitting TRBD1. The germline gives CDR1 SNHLY, CDR2 FYNNEI. The CDR3 totals 11 residues. V lost 9 bases and J lost 10; bases outside the gene matches: 5.

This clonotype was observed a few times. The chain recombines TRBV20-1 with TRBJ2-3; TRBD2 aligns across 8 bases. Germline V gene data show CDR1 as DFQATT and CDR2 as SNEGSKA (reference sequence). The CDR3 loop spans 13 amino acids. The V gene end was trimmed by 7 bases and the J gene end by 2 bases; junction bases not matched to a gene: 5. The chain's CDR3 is CSGSSGVTDTQYF. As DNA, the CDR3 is TGCAGTGGTAGTAGCGGGGTCACAGATACGCAGTATTTT.

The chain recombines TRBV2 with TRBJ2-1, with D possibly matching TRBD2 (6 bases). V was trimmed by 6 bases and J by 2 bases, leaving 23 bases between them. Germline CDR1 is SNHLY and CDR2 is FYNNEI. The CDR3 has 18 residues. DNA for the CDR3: TGTGCCAGCAGCTACCCGAGTAAGGCGGGAAGCACCTACAATGAGCAGTTCTTC. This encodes CASSYPSKAGSTYNEQFF.

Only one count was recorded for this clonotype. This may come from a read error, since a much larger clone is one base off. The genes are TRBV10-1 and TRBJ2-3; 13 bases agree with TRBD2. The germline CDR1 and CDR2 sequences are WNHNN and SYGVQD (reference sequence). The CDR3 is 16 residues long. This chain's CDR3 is CASSAWTSGRTDTQNF. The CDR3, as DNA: TGCGCCAGCAGCGCCTGGACTAGCGGGAGAACAGATACGCAGAATTTT.

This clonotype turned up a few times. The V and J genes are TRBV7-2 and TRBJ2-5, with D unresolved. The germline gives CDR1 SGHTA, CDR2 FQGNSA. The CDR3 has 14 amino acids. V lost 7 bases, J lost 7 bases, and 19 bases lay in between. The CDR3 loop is CASTPPGIPRTQYF. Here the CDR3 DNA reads TGTGCCAGCACTCCCCCTGGGATCCCCCGGACCCAGTACTTC.

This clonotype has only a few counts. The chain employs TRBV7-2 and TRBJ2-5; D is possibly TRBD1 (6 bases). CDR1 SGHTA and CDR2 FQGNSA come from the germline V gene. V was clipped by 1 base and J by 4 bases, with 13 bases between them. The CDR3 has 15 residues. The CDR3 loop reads CASSLVGGPRETQYF. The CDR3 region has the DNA TGTGCCAGCAGCTTAGTTGGGGGCCCGAGAGAGACCCAGTACTTC.

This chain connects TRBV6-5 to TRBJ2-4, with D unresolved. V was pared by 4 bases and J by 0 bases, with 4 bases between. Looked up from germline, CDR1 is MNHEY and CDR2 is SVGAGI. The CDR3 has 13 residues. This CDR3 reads CASSSRAKNIQYF. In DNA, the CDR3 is TGTGCCAGCAGTTCCCGAGCCAAAAACATTCAGTACTTC.

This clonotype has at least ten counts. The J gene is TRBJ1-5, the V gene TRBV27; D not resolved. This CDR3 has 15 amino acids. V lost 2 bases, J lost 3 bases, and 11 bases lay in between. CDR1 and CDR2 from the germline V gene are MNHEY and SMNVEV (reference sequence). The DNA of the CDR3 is TGTGCCAGCAGTTTAAGCCCACAGAACAATCAGCCCCAGCATTTT. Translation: CASSLSPQNNQPQHF.

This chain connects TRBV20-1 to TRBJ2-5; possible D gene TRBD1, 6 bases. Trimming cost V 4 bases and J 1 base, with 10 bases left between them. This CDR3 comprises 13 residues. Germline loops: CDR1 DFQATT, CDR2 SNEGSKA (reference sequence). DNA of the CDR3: TGCAGTGCTATAGGACAGTTCCAAGAGACCCAGTACTTC. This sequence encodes CSAIGQFQETQYF.

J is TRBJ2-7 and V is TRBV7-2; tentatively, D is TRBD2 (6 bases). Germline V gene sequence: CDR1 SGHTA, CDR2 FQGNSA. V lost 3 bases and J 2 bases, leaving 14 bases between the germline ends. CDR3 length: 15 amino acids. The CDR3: CASSFGGRVTYEQYF. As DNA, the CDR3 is TGTGCCAGCAGCTTCGGGGGAAGGGTCACCTACGAGCAGTACTTC.

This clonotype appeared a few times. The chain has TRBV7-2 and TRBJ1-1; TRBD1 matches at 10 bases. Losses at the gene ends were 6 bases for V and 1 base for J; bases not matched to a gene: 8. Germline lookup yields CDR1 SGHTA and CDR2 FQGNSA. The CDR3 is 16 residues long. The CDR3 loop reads CASRHRDRGPNTEAFF. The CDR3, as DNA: TGTGCCAGCAGGCACCGGGACAGGGGACCGAACACTGAAGCTTTCTTT. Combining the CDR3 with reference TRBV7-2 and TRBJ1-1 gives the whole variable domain GAGVSQSPSNKVTEKGKDVELRCDPISGHTALYWYRQSLGQGLEFLIYFQGNSAPDKSGLPSDRFSAERTGGSVSTLTIQRTQQEDSAVYLCASRHRDRGPNTEAFFGQGTRLTVV.

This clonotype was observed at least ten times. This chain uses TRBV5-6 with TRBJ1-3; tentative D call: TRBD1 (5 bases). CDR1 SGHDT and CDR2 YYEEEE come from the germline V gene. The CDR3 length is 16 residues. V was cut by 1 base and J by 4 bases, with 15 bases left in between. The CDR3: CASSLRRGERGNTIYF. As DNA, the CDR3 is TGTGCCAGCAGCTTGCGTAGAGGGGAGCGCGGAAACACCATATATTTT.